Listed here are 6 T cell receptor beta chains from one sample, sequenced in a study of blood T cell repertoires in COVID-19. Repertoires were generated with immunoSEQ multiplex PCR, while TCRdb's copy carries only in-frame clones and drops some. There are approximately 220,000 clones in the sample; about 88% occur only once, and just over 2.5% lies in the top ten. What was sequenced was PBMCs or T cells enriched from blood (not recorded which). The receptors here all came from a woman under 40 who had recovered from COVID-19.

This chain uses TRBV6-6 with TRBJ2-4; 10 bases are a match to TRBD1. The CDR3 runs 17 residues. Germline CDR1 reads MNHNY; CDR2 reads SVGAGI (reference sequence). After removal of 5 bases from V and 9 bases from J, the junction contained 16 bases not matched to a gene. The CDR3 loop is CASSRNARDRGLAIQYF. The DNA of the CDR3 is TGTGCCAGCAGTCGAAACGCCCGGGACAGGGGATTGGCCATTCAGTACTTC.

The genes are TRBV29-1 and TRBJ1-1; 8 positions match TRBD1. This CDR3 has 15 amino acids. V was clipped by 5 bases and J by 1 base; unmatched bases: 9. The germline CDR1 and CDR2 sequences are SQVTM and ANQGSEA. The CDR3 coding sequence is TGCAGCGTTTGGCAGGGGGCGTATTCGAACACTGAAGCTTTCTTT. It translates to CSVWQGAYSNTEAFF.

V usage is TRBV14 and J usage is TRBJ2-5; D possibly corresponds to TRBD2 (5 bases). Germline values: CDR1 SGHDN, CDR2 FVKESK. Between the trimmed V and J ends, which lost 0 bases and 8 bases, there was a span of 19 bases. There are 16 residues in the CDR3. CDR3 sequence: CASSQEGGLPRTTQYF. The CDR3 nucleotides read TGTGCCAGCAGCCAAGAAGGAGGCTTACCCCGGACTACCCAGTACTTC. The complete variable domain, with remaining parts taken from reference TRBV14 and TRBJ2-5, reads EAGVTQFPSHSVIEKGQTVTLRCDPISGHDNLYWYRRVMGKEIKFLLHFVKESKQDESGMPNNRFLAERTGGTYSTLKVQPAELEDSGVYFCASSQEGGLPRTTQYFGPGTRLLVL.

V usage is TRBV9 and J usage is TRBJ2-5; 9 positions agree with TRBD1. The ends lost 0 bases at V and 4 bases at J; junction bases unmatched: 10. CDR1 is SGDLS and CDR2 is YYNGEE in the germline V gene. The CDR3 contains 17 residues. This CDR3 reads CASSVGNRGLLRETQYF. The CDR3 nucleotides read TGTGCCAGCAGCGTAGGGAACAGGGGGCTCCTACGAGAGACCCAGTACTTC.

CDR3 in DNA: TGTGCCAGCAGCCAACAGGGCGCCAGCACAGATACGCAGTATTTT. This sequence encodes CASSQQGASTDTQYF. This chain uses TRBV13 with TRBJ2-3, with D maybe TRBD1 (6 bases). Germline CDR1 PRHDT, CDR2 FYEKMQ (reference sequence). V lost 5 bases and J lost 0, with 12 bases in between. The CDR3 has 15 residues.

V and J are TRBV4-1 and TRBJ1-5; 9 nucleotides match TRBD1. Germline V CDR1 and CDR2: MGHRA, YSYEKL. This CDR3 spans 16 amino acids. Trimming at V came to 1 base and at J to 1 base, leaving 2 bases not matched to a gene. In nucleotides, the CDR3 is TGCGCCAGCAGCCAAGGGGGACAGGGAAGCAATCAGCCCCAGCATTTT. Translated: CASSQGGQGSNQPQHF.